This T cell receptor beta chain was profiled in a study of blood T cells in healthy people across ages. Study-level results: The unsorted PBMCs prevented any conclusive comparison of naive versus antigen-experienced cells.

The table lists this clonotype with a few counts. What it binds is not known. V shed 0 bases and J 6 bases; nucleotides not matched to a gene: 2. CDR1 SGHTA and CDR2 FQGTGA come from the germline V gene. The CDR3 loop spans 15 amino acids. For the second PCR, which ran for about 7 to 11 cycles, a sample-barcoded 5' primer and a J-beta primer mix were used. TCRdb processed the 5' RACE reads anew with MiXCR; each CDR3 protein has one entry. This sample has about 730,000 distinct CDR3 sequences, with roughly 47% found just once. V and J are TRBV7-3 and TRBJ2-7, with 13 bases identical to TRBD2. Input material: blood. The clonotype originates from a woman aged 55-70 years in good health. CDR3 DNA: TGTGCCAGCAGCTTAACAGGGACTAGCGGGGTCGAGCAGTACTTC. Translation: CASSLTGTSGVEQYF.